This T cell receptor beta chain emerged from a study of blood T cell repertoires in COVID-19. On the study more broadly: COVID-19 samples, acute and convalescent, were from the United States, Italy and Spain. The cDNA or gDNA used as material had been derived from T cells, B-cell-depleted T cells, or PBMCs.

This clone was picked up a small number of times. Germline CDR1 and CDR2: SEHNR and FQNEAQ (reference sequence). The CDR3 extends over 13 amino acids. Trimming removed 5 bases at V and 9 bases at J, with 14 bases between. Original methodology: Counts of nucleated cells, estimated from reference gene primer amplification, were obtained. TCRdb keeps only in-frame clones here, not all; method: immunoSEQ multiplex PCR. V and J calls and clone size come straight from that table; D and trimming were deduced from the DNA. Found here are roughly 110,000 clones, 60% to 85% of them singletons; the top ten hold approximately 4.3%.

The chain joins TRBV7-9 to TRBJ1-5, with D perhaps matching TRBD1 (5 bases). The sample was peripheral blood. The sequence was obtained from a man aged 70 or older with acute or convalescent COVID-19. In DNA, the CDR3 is TGTGCCAGCAGCCCGACTCAGGGTGGGCCCCAGCATTTT. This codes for CASSPTQGGPQHF.